The 20 T cell receptor beta chains given below trace back to one sample, sequenced in a study of T-cell memory formation after mild COVID-19. TCRdb reprocessed the 5' RACE reads with MiXCR, giving one entry per CDR3 protein. The table records 95,000 to 120,000 distinct CDR3 sequences, 20% to 25% of them present only once. The sample taken for sequencing was PBMCs or a T cell subset sorted from them (not recorded which). These receptors came from a man aged 18 to 30 who had mild COVID-19 (a few samples of this study predate the infection). Cell type and time point are not known.

The chain combines TRBV11-1 with TRBJ2-1, with D perhaps TRBD1 (5 bases). The CDR3 contains 13 residues. The V end lost 8 bases, the J end lost 2 bases, and 10 bases lay between the germline ends. Germline values: CDR1 SGHAT, CDR2 FQDESV (reference sequence). CDR3 coding DNA: TGTGCCAGCTCAGGGTTAACCTACAATGAGCAGTTCTTC. Its translation is CASSGLTYNEQFF.

This clonotype occurred a few times. The rearrangement joins TRBV9 to TRBJ2-7; the match to TRBD1 covers 8 bases. CDR1 SGDLS and CDR2 YYNGEE come from the germline V gene. Trimming took 3 bases from V and 0 from J; bases not matched to a gene: 5. The CDR3 extends over 15 amino acids. The CDR3 loop reads CASSAGTGSSYEQYF. CDR3 bases: TGTGCCAGCAGCGCGGGGACAGGCAGCTCCTACGAGCAGTACTTC.

The chain carries TRBV7-3 and TRBJ1-1; unclear D gene. Germline CDR1 and CDR2: SGHTA and FQGTGA. The CDR3 sequence is 14 residues long. V lost 5 bases, J lost 0 bases, and 10 bases lay in between. The CDR3 region is CASSRSGLNTEAFF. CDR3 coding DNA: TGTGCCAGCAGCCGTTCGGGGTTGAACACTGAAGCTTTCTTT.

Here the CDR3 DNA reads TGTGCCAGCAGCCGGACAGGGGGCAGGGAGACCCAGTACTTC. It codes for CASSRTGGRETQYF. V gene TRBV7-9 combines with J gene TRBJ2-5; TRBD1 matches at 11 bases. Germline values: CDR1 SEHNR, CDR2 FQNEAQ (reference sequence). The CDR3 is made up of 14 amino acids. Trimming cost V 5 bases and J 5 bases; bases outside gene matches: 4.

This clonotype occurred a few times. The chain joins TRBV4-3 to TRBJ2-1; 8 nucleotides agree with TRBD2. This CDR3 is built from 16 residues. V was pared by 0 bases and J by 4 bases, with 5 bases of the junction left unmatched. Looked up from germline, CDR1 is LGHNA and CDR2 is YSLEER. CDR3 region: CASSQDTGGSYNEQFF. CDR3 in DNA: TGCGCCAGCAGCCAAGATACGGGGGGGTCTTACAATGAGCAGTTCTTC.

CDR3 region: CASSYGGGELFF. Written as DNA, the CDR3 is TGTGCCAGCAGTTACGGTGGCGGGGAGCTGTTTTTT. The rearrangement joins TRBV6-5 to TRBJ2-2, with D uncertain. Trimming shortened V by 2 bases and J by 7 bases, and 5 bases separated the two germline ends. CDR3 length equals 12 residues. Germline V gene data show CDR1 as MNHEY and CDR2 as SVGAGI.

The V gene is TRBV11-2, the J gene TRBJ1-1, with D perhaps TRBD1 (5 bases). The CDR3 totals 14 residues. Germline CDR1 is SGHAT and CDR2 is FQNNGV. Trimming stripped 5 bases from V and 3 bases from J, with 13 bases between. The CDR3 DNA sequence: TGTGCCAGCAGCCCCATGGGGGGGGACACTGAAGCTTTCTTT. It specifies CASSPMGGDTEAFF.

The V gene is TRBV19, the J gene TRBJ1-1, with a possible D match to TRBD1 (5 bases). CDR3 length equals 11 residues. Trimming removed 7 bases at V and 10 bases at J, with 13 bases between. Germline CDR1 and CDR2: LNHDA and SQIVND (reference sequence). As DNA, the CDR3 is TGTGCCAGTATGGAGGAGGGACGAGCTTTCTTT. Translated, it gives CASMEEGRAFF.

This clonotype has at least ten counts. The chain recombines TRBV6-4 with TRBJ2-3; possible D gene TRBD1, 5 bases. Germline V gene lookup returns CDR1 MRHNA and CDR2 SNTAGT. Trimming left V 2 bases short and J 2 bases short, with 5 bases between. The CDR3 is 13 amino acids. The CDR3 bases are TGTGCCAGCAGTGACGGGGCCACAGATACGCAGTATTTT. It encodes CASSDGATDTQYF.

To note about this clonotype: A much more abundant neighbour one base away suggests this may be a read error. The V gene is TRBV12-3 or TRBV12-4, the J gene TRBJ2-1; perhaps TRBD1 as D (6 bases). The CDR3 has 12 amino acids. The V end lost 10 bases, the J end lost 5 bases, and 12 bases lay between the germline ends. The CDR3 region is CAIRPGDNEQFF. DNA of the CDR3: TGTGCCATCAGACCAGGGGACAATGAGCAGTTCTTC.

This clonotype was seen a few times. The rearrangement links TRBV7-7 to TRBJ2-1, with D maybe TRBD1 (6 bases). Germline V gives CDR1 SSHAT, CDR2 FNYEAQ (reference sequence). Trimming took off 1 base at V and 5 bases at J, with 6 bases between the two ends. This CDR3 is built from 13 residues. In DNA form, the CDR3 reads TGTGCCAGCAGCTTAGGGGACAACAATGAGCAGTTCTTC. This codes for CASSLGDNNEQFF.

This clonotype has just a few counts. This chain uses TRBV25-1 with TRBJ1-2, with D maybe TRBD1 (6 bases). V lost 4 bases, J lost 4 bases, and 19 bases lay in between. Per germline, CDR1 MGHDK and CDR2 SYGVNS. The CDR3 contains 16 residues. CDR3 bases: TGTGCCAGCAGTGGCTCTATCCCGGGACACGGCTATGGCTACACCTTC. This sequence encodes CASSGSIPGHGYGYTF.

This chain uses TRBV4-3 with TRBJ1-2, with 7 nucleotides matching TRBD1. Germline trimming cut 3 bases from V and 2 bases from J; bases unmatched to any gene: 24. Germline V gene sequence: CDR1 LGHNA, CDR2 YSLEER. The CDR3 contains 21 residues. The CDR3, as DNA: TGCGCCAGCAGCCAGCCTTACGTTAGGGACAGCCTTATTCCTACAAACTATGGCTACACCTTC. Its protein product is CASSQPYVRDSLIPTNYGYTF.

The rearrangement uses TRBV6-5 and TRBJ2-2; D is unresolved. Germline-derived CDR1 and CDR2 are MNHEY and SVGAGI. The CDR3 is 14 amino acids. The V end lost 5 bases, the J end lost 5 bases, and 12 bases lay between the germline ends. DNA for the CDR3: TGTGCCAGCAGTCCCGCCGAAGGAACCGGGGAGCTGTTTTTT. Its translation: CASSPAEGTGELFF.

This clonotype was seen only once. The J gene is TRBJ1-5, the V gene TRBV12-3 or TRBV12-4, with D perhaps TRBD1 (5 bases). This CDR3 is built from 13 residues. The V end lost 6 bases, the J end lost 9 bases, and 15 bases lay between the germline ends. Here the CDR3 DNA reads TGTGCCAGCAGCCCAGGGTTAGGGCGGCCCCAGCATTTT. It yields the protein CASSPGLGRPQHF.

V gene TRBV6-1 combines with J gene TRBJ2-6; the D gene could be TRBD1 or TRBD2 (5 bases each). Germline V gives CDR1 MNHNS, CDR2 SASEGT. The V gene lost 4 bases and the J gene lost 4 bases, with 11 bases spanning the gap. The CDR3 spans 15 residues. The CDR3 is CASSVGGSGANVLTF. For the CDR3, the DNA is TGTGCCAGCAGTGTTGGGGGATCCGGGGCCAACGTCCTGACTTTC.

This clonotype was picked up a small number of times. This chain connects TRBV4-3 to TRBJ2-4; 10 nucleotides line up with TRBD1. J gave up 8 bases and V 3 bases, and 4 bases lay outside the gene matches. Germline assignment: CDR1 LGHNA and CDR2 YSLEER. CDR3 length: 14 residues. The CDR3 loop reads CASSQGQGRDIQYF. The CDR3 DNA is TGCGCCAGCAGCCAGGGACAGGGGAGGGACATTCAGTACTTC.

V gene TRBV28 combines with J gene TRBJ2-1; no firm D call. V gave up 3 bases and J gave up 1 base, with 10 bases separating them. The CDR3 has 15 amino acids. Germline CDR1 and CDR2: MDHEN and SYDVKM. The CDR3 reads CASSFSASSYNEQFF. The CDR3 bases are TGTGCCAGCAGTTTCTCGGCTAGTTCCTACAATGAGCAGTTCTTC.

This clonotype was found many times. This rearrangement joins TRBV12-3 or TRBV12-4 to TRBJ1-1; maybe TRBD1 (5 bases). This CDR3 spans 13 amino acids. V dropped 1 base and J dropped 7 bases, with 10 bases sitting between them. The CDR3 region is CASSLGGANEAFF. Here the CDR3 DNA reads TGTGCCAGCAGTTTAGGAGGGGCCAATGAAGCTTTCTTT.

This clonotype was counted a few times. The V and J genes are TRBV9 and TRBJ1-6, with D possibly matching TRBD1 (6 bases). Germline CDR1 SGDLS, CDR2 YYNGEE. The V and J ends lost 3 bases and 11 bases respectively, with 12 bases between them. This CDR3 comprises 13 residues. The chain's CDR3 is CASSEGGGTPLHF. The CDR3 bases are TGTGCCAGCAGCGAGGGAGGGGGGACACCCCTCCACTTT.